This record covers a single T cell receptor beta chain. Its target is unknown. The entry originates in a study of cytomegalovirus exposure and HLA in healthy donors. Study findings and constraints: Apart from CMV serostatus, no immune exposure information was available. In vitro testing confirmed a few CMV-associated chains as specific for CMV antigens.

This CDR3 has 17 residues. Donors were ostensibly healthy at sampling, although undocumented immune exposures were probable. Researchers ran the PCR with 60 Vbeta and 13 Jbeta primers. Sequencing used immunoSEQ multiplex PCR; TCRdb keeps in-frame clones, though not all of them. The profile covers some 140,000 clones, with about 70% appearing a single time and 2% to 3% taken by the ten largest. The chain recombines TRBV21-1 with TRBJ2-7; TRBD1 was called by the table and not checked on the DNA. TRBV21-1 is a known pseudogene. The specimen was PBMCs. This clonotype originated in a woman in her 40s in good health and CMV-seronegative. The CDR3 nucleotides are TGTGCCAGCAGCAAAGGATCCCGGACAGGGATGTGTGACGAGCAGTACTTC. Translation: CASSKGSRTGMCDEQYF.